The 11 T cell receptor beta chains given below trace back to one sample, sequenced in a study of blood T cell repertoires in COVID-19. Assay: immunoSEQ multiplex PCR; the TCRdb copy retains only in-frame clones and omits some. The sample holds around 130,000 clones, 84% seen once. Source material: peripheral blood. These receptors all come from a man aged 30 to 39 with COVID-19, enrolled during active disease.

This chain joins TRBV5-1 and TRBJ2-7; possible D gene TRBD2, 5 bases. Trimming took off 4 bases at V and 0 bases at J, with 14 bases between the two ends. The CDR3 runs 15 residues. Per germline, CDR1 SGHRS and CDR2 YFSETQ. The CDR3 protein is CASSASEAGSYEQYF. CDR3 DNA sequence: TGCGCCAGCAGCGCTTCGGAGGCAGGCTCCTACGAGCAGTACTTC.

The rearrangement joins TRBV9 to TRBJ1-5, with 7 bases fitting TRBD1. Trimming at V came to 2 bases and at J to 4 bases, leaving 3 bases not matched to a gene. The CDR3 runs 14 residues. The V gene's germline CDR1 is SGDLS and CDR2 YYNGEE. CDR3 sequence reads: CASSVGTDNQPQHF. CDR3 in DNA: TGTGCCAGCAGCGTTGGGACAGATAATCAGCCCCAGCATTTT.

J is TRBJ2-5 and V is TRBV25-1; D not certain. The V end was cut by 7 bases, the J end by 5 bases, with 5 bases between. Per the germline V gene, CDR1 is MGHDK and CDR2 is SYGVNS. There are 10 residues in the CDR3. The CDR3 DNA reads as TGTGCCAGCAAGGAGGAGACCCAGTACTTC. Residues: CASKEETQYF.

The genes are TRBV6-2 or TRBV6-3 and TRBJ2-3; 9 nucleotides line up with TRBD2. This CDR3 is 17 amino acids long. Germline-derived CDR1 and CDR2 are MNHEY and SVGEGT. The junction had 14 bases not matched to a gene; V was cut back by 6 bases and J by 4 bases. CDR3 residues: CASSLRPGLARADTQYF. The CDR3, as DNA: TGTGCCAGCAGCCTACGACCCGGACTAGCGCGGGCAGATACGCAGTATTTT.

The chain joins TRBV11-2 to TRBJ2-7, with a possible D match to TRBD1 (6 bases). From germline, CDR1 is SGHAT and CDR2 FQNNGV. V lost 0 bases, J lost 2 bases, and 8 bases lay in between. The CDR3 runs to 14 residues. The CDR3 DNA sequence: TGTGCCAGCAGCTTAGATCGACAGGCCTACGAGCAGTACTTC. Its translation is CASSLDRQAYEQYF.

This clone was recorded only once. V usage is TRBV6-5 and J usage is TRBJ1-3; perhaps TRBD1 as D (5 bases). The CDR3 runs to 14 residues. Trimming took off 8 bases at V and 4 bases at J, with 15 bases between the two ends. CDR1 MNHEY and CDR2 SVGAGI come from the germline V gene. DNA of the CDR3: TGTGCCAGCTGCCGTGGGGGGAAGGGAAACACCATATATTTT. Translated, it gives CASCRGGKGNTIYF.

The CDR3 loop reads CASSPGTGKSYEQYF. The CDR3 DNA reads as TGTGCCAGCAGTCCCGGGACAGGGAAGAGTTACGAGCAGTACTTC. This rearrangement joins TRBV6-5 to TRBJ2-7; 9 bases fit TRBD1. Germline assignment: CDR1 MNHEY and CDR2 SVGAGI. V gave up 5 bases and J gave up 4 bases; unmatched junction bases: 9. The CDR3 has 15 residues.

The chain employs TRBV4-1 and TRBJ2-5; no reliable D call. CDR1 and CDR2 from the germline V gene are MGHRA and YSYEKL. V was cut by 4 bases and J by 5 bases, with 11 bases left in between. The CDR3 covers 13 residues. The CDR3 nucleotides read TGCGCCAGCAGCCGTGGGCCACCGGAGACCCAGTACTTC. Translation gives CASSRGPPETQYF.

The rearrangement joins TRBV21-1 to TRBJ2-7; TRBD2 is the table's D call, not checked against the DNA. TRBV21-1 is a listed pseudogene. CDR3 size: 18 residues. The chain's CDR3 is CASSKAQLTSGSFYEQYF. The CDR3 DNA sequence: TGTGCCAGCAGCAAAGCGCAGTTGACTAGCGGGAGCTTCTACGAGCAGTACTTC.

This clone was observed a single time. J is TRBJ2-1 and V is TRBV6-5, with no clear D. This CDR3 contains 14 residues. The germline V gene encodes CDR1 MNHEY and CDR2 SVGAGI. With 6 bases removed from V and 6 bases from J, the gap between germline ends came to 15 bases. CDR3 amino acids: CASRAPERSNEQFF. Here the CDR3 DNA reads TGTGCCAGCAGGGCACCGGAGAGGAGCAATGAGCAGTTCTTC.

This rearrangement joins TRBV29-1 to TRBJ1-2; D is ambiguous. The CDR3 extends over 10 amino acids. Trimming removed 7 bases from V and 8 bases from J, with 11 bases in between. Per germline, CDR1 SQVTM and CDR2 ANQGSEA. The CDR3 coding sequence is TGCAGCGCTGGACGGGAGGGCTACACCTTC. Translating it yields CSAGREGYTF.